This note documents a single TCR beta chain sequence. The V gene's germline CDR1 is ENHRY and CDR2 SYGVKD. CDR3 length equals 17 residues. The V and J ends lost 4 bases and 1 base, in that order; junction bases with no gene match: 8. The entry originates in a study of shared clonotypes between healthy human individuals. Study-level background: Donors were two women and a few men aged 18 to 49. Per donor, CD8 memory used one plate, CD8 naive used two, CD4 memory used three and CD4 naive used three.

An assay was performed, and its level was deep. For sorted subsets, approximately 180 ng DNA per replicate equaled about 31,000 T cell genomes. TCRdb's table, derived via immunoSEQ multiplex PCR, lists solely in-frame clones and lacks some. This table holds 950,000 to 1,100,000 clones, about 77% found once. This chain joins TRBV10-3 and TRBJ2-2, with 8 positions matching TRBD2. The sequenced sample was memory CD4+ T cells sorted from blood. Subset of the sample: CD45RA-negative fraction. The clonotype originates from a man in his late teens or twenties in good health. CDR3 sequence (DNA): TGTGCCATCAGTGGGGGAACTAGCGGCGTGAACACCGGGGAGCTGTTTTTT. This sequence encodes CAISGGTSGVNTGELFF.